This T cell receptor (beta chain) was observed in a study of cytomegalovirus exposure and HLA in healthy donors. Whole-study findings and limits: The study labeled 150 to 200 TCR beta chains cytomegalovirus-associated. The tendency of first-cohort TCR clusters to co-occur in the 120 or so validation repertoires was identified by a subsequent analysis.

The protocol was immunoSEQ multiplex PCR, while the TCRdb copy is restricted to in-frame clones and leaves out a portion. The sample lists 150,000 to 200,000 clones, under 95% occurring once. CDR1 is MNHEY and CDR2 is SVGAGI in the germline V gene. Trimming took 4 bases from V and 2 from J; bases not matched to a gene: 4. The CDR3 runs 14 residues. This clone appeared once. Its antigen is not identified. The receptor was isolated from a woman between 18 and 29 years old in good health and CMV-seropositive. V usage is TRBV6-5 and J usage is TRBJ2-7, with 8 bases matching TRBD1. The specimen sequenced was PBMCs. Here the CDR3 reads CASSSTGVPYEQYF. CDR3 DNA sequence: TGTGCCAGCAGTTCGACAGGGGTACCCTACGAGCAGTACTTC.